Listed below are T cell receptor beta chains from one sample, sequenced in a study of cytomegalovirus exposure and HLA in healthy donors. Assay used: immunoSEQ multiplex PCR; TCRdb lists only in-frame clones, some missing. The table includes fewer than 200,000 clones, 75% detected once. The source material was PBMCs. The receptors originated from a woman aged 50 to 60 in good health and CMV-seropositive. The CDR3 runs from the conserved cysteine through the conserved F or W. D genes are given only for firm matches. Where a row states a size, it is once, few, many or the class of an expanded clone; other rows omit it.

v_call	d_call	j_call	clone_size	cdr3_aa	cdr3_nt
TRBV6-6	-	TRBJ1-2	-	CASSSDITVLYGYTF	TGTGCCAGCAGTTCCGACATAACAGTTCTCTATGGCTACACCTTC
TRBV6-5	-	TRBJ1-1	-	CASGAASNTEAFF	TGCGCCAGTGGGGCTGCTTCGAACACTGAAGCTTTCTTT
TRBV19	-	TRBJ1-5	few	CASSSGQRDNQPQHF	TGTGCCAGTAGTTCCGGACAGAGAGATAATCAGCCCCAGCATTTT
TRBV5-4	-	TRBJ1-5	-	CASSLGVSSQPQHF	TGTGCCAGCAGCTTGGGCGTGAGTAGTCAGCCCCAGCATTTT
TRBV6-5	TRBD1	TRBJ1-1	-	CASIGQGRYHGAFF	TGTGCCAGCATCGGACAGGGGCGTTATCATGGAGCTTTCTTT
TRBV9	TRBD2	TRBJ2-1	-	CASSAGTSGIDNEQFF	TGTGCCAGCAGCGCCGGGACTAGCGGGATCGACAATGAGCAGTTCTTC
TRBV25-1	-	TRBJ2-2	-	CASTLTGELFF	TGTGCCAGCACGTTGACCGGGGAGCTGTTTTTT
TRBV2	TRBD1	TRBJ2-7	-	CASIRDRVFYEQYF	TGTGCCAGCATTCGGGACAGGGTTTTCTACGAGCAGTACTTC
TRBV19	-	TRBJ2-5	once	CASSMAALEETQYF	TGTGCCAGTAGTATGGCAGCGTTGGAGGAGACCCAGTACTTC
TRBV4-1	-	TRBJ1-4	few	CASSSLTTNEKLFF	TGCGCCAGCAGCTCACTCACGACTAATGAAAAACTGTTTTTT
TRBV7-6	-	TRBJ2-7	-	CASSPRGKGKQYF	TGTGCCAGCAGCCCTCGGGGTAAAGGGAAGCAGTACTTC
TRBV5-1	-	TRBJ1-2	-	CASSLEAEYGYTF	TGCGCCAGCAGCTTGGAGGCGGAATATGGCTACACCTTC
TRBV19	TRBD1	TRBJ2-4	-	CASSITGGFTKNIQYF	TGTGCCAGTAGTATAACAGGGGGCTTTACCAAAAACATTCAGTACTTC
TRBV7-3	-	TRBJ2-4	-	CASSERPRVINIQYF	TGTGCCAGCAGTGAAAGGCCCAGGGTGATTAACATTCAGTACTTC
TRBV6-1	-	TRBJ1-5	-	CASSRGGSAQHF	TGTGCCAGCAGCCGCGGGGGAAGTGCCCAGCATTTT
TRBV6-6	TRBD1	TRBJ1-1	-	CASRDRVEGKNTEAFF	TGTGCCAGCAGGGACAGGGTTGAGGGAAAGAACACTGAAGCTTTCTTT
TRBV2	-	TRBJ1-5	-	CASLRDSNQPQHF	TGTGCCAGCCTCAGGGATAGCAATCAGCCCCAGCATTTT
TRBV2	-	TRBJ1-6	few	CASSEALGRRPPLHF	TGTGCCAGCAGTGAAGCCCTGGGGAGGAGGCCACCCCTCCACTTT
TRBV2	-	TRBJ2-1	-	CASSDNRGGYNEQFF	TGTGCCAGCAGTGATAACAGGGGAGGCTACAATGAGCAGTTCTTC
TRBV6-5	TRBD2	TRBJ2-3	-	CASSATSGAKREQYF	TGTGCCAGCAGCGCAACTAGCGGGGCTAAACGCGAGCAGTATTTT
TRBV2	-	TRBJ1-1	-	CASSERNTEAFF	TGTGCCAGCAGTGAGAGGAATACTGAAGCTTTCTTT
TRBV5-1	-	TRBJ2-5	-	CASSSSGQLVQETQYF	TGCGCCAGCAGCTCCTCTGGACAGCTAGTCCAAGAGACCCAGTACTTC
TRBV5-5	-	TRBJ1-2	few	CASSLASGGTYGYTF	TGTGCCAGCAGCTTGGCCTCGGGGGGGACTTATGGCTACACCTTC
TRBV5-6	-	TRBJ1-4	-	CASSLEGATNEKLFF	TGTGCCAGCAGCTTGGAAGGGGCAACTAATGAAAAACTGTTTTTT
TRBV20-1	TRBD1	TRBJ2-5	-	CSGQGQETQYF	TGCAGTGGACAGGGCCAAGAGACCCAGTACTTC
TRBV2	-	TRBJ1-4	-	CASTQGFEKLFF	TGTGCCAGCACACAGGGTTTTGAAAAACTGTTTTTT
TRBV6-1	-	TRBJ1-3	few	CASSEYRGVGNTIYF	TGTGCCAGCAGTGAATACCGAGGAGTGGGAAACACCATATATTTT
TRBV6-1	-	TRBJ1-2	-	CASSDPDTGNYGYTF	TGTGCCAGCAGCGATCCTGACACAGGGAACTATGGCTACACCTTC
TRBV27	-	TRBJ1-1	-	CASSLSKRGTEAFF	TGTGCCAGCAGTTTATCGAAACGGGGGACTGAAGCTTTCTTT
TRBV5-5	TRBD1	TRBJ1-5	-	CASSLGVPGQTLNQPQHF	TGTGCCAGCAGCTTGGGGGTTCCGGGACAGACTCTTAATCAGCCCCAGCATTTT
TRBV5-1	-	TRBJ1-2	-	CASSLGGPDYGYTF	TGCGCCAGCAGCTTAGGTGGGCCGGACTATGGCTACACCTTC
TRBV7-9	-	TRBJ1-1	-	CASSLGGVARAFF	TGTGCCAGCAGCTTAGGGGGGGTAGCACGAGCTTTCTTT
TRBV5-5	-	TRBJ1-1	-	CASSPLGGGNTEAFF	TGTGCCAGCAGCCCCCTGGGAGGGGGGAACACTGAAGCTTTCTTT
TRBV2	-	TRBJ1-2	-	CASSVITELNYGYTF	TGTGCCAGCAGTGTCATCACGGAGCTCAACTATGGCTACACCTTC
TRBV5-1	-	TRBJ2-5	-	CAIPRGQETQYF	TGCGCCATTCCGCGGGGACAAGAGACCCAGTACTTC
TRBV30	-	TRBJ2-6	-	CAWSVRSGANVLTF	TGTGCCTGGAGTGTCCGCTCTGGGGCCAACGTCCTGACTTTC
TRBV10-1	-	TRBJ1-1	-	CASSENLNTEAFF	TGCGCCAGCAGTGAGAACTTGAACACTGAAGCTTTCTTT
TRBV14	-	TRBJ2-3	-	CASSQVPGGGSWPQYF	TGTGCCAGCAGCCAAGTACCCGGGGGTGGCTCATGGCCGCAGTATTTT
TRBV5-6	TRBD1	TRBJ1-4	-	CASSQDRGRGEKLFF	TGTGCCAGCAGCCAGGACAGGGGGCGCGGTGAAAAACTGTTTTTT
TRBV6-4	-	TRBJ2-2	-	CASSPRRNTGELFF	TGTGCCAGCAGTCCTCGCAGGAACACCGGGGAGCTGTTTTTT
TRBV5-1	-	TRBJ1-1	-	CASSLNRAPLNTEAFF	TGCGCCAGCAGCTTGAACAGGGCCCCTTTGAACACTGAAGCTTTCTTT
TRBV29-1	TRBD2	TRBJ2-5	once	CSVEGARGLIQETQYF	TGCAGCGTTGAAGGGGCGCGGGGACTAATCCAAGAGACCCAGTACTTC
TRBV4-1	-	TRBJ2-7	-	CASSQGGQGPYEQYF	TGCGCCAGCAGCCAAGGTGGTCAGGGCCCCTACGAGCAGTACTTC
TRBV6-1	TRBD2	TRBJ2-1	few	CASSDNQRGSNEQFF	TGTGCCAGCAGTGATAATCAGCGGGGATCGAATGAGCAGTTCTTC
TRBV7-8	TRBD1	TRBJ2-1	-	CASSLRDRYNEQFF	TGTGCCAGCAGCCTACGGGACAGATACAATGAGCAGTTCTTC
TRBV6-5	TRBD1	TRBJ1-2	few	CASSSGTERNYGYTF	TGTGCCAGCAGTTCCGGGACAGAACGTAACTATGGCTACACCTTC
TRBV18	-	TRBJ1-5	-	CASRGWGRDNQPQHF	TGTGCCAGCCGGGGCTGGGGGCGCGACAATCAGCCCCAGCATTTT
TRBV18	-	TRBJ1-3	-	CASSDAGAGNTIYF	TGTGCCAGCTCAGACGCAGGGGCTGGAAACACCATATATTTT
TRBV2	-	TRBJ1-1	few	CASSGTGSTGAFF	TGTGCCAGCAGTGGAACAGGGAGTACGGGAGCTTTCTTT
TRBV11-2	-	TRBJ2-3	once	CASSPTSSTDTQYF	TGTGCCAGCAGCCCGACATCCAGCACAGATACGCAGTATTTT
TRBV5-4	-	TRBJ2-5	-	CASSPGRGGETQYF	TGTGCCAGCAGCCCAGGACGGGGAGGAGAGACCCAGTACTTC